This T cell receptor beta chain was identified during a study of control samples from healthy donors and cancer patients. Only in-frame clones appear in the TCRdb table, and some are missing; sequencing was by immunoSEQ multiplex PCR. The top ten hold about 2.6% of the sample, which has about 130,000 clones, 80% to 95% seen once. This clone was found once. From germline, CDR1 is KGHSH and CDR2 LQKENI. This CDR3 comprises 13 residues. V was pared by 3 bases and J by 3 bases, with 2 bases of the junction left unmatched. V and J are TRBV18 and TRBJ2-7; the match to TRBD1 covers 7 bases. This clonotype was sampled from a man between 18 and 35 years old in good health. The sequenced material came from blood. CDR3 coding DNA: TGTGCCAGCTCACCCCGGGACAGCTACGAGCAGTACTTC. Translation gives CASSPRDSYEQYF.